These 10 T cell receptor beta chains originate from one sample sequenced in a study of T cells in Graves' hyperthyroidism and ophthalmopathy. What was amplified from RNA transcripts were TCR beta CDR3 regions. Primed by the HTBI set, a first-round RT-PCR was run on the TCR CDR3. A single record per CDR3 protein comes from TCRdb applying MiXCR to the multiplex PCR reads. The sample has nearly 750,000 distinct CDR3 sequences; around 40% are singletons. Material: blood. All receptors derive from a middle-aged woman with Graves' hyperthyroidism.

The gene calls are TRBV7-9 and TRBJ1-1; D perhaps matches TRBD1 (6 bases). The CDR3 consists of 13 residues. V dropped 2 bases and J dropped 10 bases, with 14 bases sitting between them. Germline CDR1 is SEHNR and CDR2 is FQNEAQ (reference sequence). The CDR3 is CASSLLRDMVAFF. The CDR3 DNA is TGTGCCAGCAGCTTACTTAGGGACATGGTAGCTTTCTTT.

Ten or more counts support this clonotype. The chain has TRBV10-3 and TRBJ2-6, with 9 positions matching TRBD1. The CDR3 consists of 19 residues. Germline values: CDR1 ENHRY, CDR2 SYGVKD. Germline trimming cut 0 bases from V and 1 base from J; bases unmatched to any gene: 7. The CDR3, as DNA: TGTGCCATCAGTGAGTCAACAGGGGGCAGCTCGTCTGGGGCCAACGTCCTGACTTTC. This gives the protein CAISESTGGSSSGANVLTF.

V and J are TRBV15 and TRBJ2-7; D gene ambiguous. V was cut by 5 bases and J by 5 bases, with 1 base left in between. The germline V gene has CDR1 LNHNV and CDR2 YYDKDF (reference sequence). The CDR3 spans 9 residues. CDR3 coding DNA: TGTGCCACCAGCGACGAGCAGTACTTC. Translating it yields CATSDEQYF. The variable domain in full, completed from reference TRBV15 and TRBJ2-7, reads DAMVIQNPRYQVTQFGKPVTLSCSQTLNHNVMYWYQQKSSQAPKLLFHYYDKDFNNEADTPDNFQSRRPNTSFCFLDIRSPGLGDTAMYLCATSDEQYFGPGTRLTVT.

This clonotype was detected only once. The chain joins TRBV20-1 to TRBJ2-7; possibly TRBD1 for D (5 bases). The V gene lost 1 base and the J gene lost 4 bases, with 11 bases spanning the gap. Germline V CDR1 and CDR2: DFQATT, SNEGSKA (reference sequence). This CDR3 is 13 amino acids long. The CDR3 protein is CSARVLRDYEQYF. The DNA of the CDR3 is TGCAGTGCTAGAGTCCTCAGGGATTACGAGCAGTACTTC.

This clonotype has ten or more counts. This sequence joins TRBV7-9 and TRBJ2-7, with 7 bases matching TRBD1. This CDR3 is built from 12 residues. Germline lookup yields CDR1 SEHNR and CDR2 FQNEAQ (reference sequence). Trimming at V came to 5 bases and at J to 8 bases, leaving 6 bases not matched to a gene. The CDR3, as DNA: TGTGCCAGCAGCCACACAGGGGATAAGCAGTACTTC. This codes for CASSHTGDKQYF.

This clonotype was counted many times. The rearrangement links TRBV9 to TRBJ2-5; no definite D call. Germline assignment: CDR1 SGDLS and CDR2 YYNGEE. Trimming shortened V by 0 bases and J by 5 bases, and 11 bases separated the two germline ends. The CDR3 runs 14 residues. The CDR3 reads CASSVGVARETQYF. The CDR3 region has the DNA TGTGCCAGCAGCGTAGGCGTTGCAAGGGAGACCCAGTACTTC.

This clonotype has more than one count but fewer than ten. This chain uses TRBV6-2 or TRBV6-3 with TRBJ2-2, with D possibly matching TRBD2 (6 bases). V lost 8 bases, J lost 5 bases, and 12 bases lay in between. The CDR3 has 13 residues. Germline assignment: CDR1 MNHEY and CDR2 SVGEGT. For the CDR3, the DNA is TGTGCCAGCGTCCGGGCGGGGACCGGGGAGCTGTTTTTT. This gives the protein CASVRAGTGELFF.

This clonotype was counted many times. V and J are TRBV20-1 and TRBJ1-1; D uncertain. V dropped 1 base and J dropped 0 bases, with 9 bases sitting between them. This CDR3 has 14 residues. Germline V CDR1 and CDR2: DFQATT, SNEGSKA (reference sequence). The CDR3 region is CSARVGNMNTEAFF. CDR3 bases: TGCAGTGCTAGAGTAGGGAACATGAACACTGAAGCTTTCTTT.

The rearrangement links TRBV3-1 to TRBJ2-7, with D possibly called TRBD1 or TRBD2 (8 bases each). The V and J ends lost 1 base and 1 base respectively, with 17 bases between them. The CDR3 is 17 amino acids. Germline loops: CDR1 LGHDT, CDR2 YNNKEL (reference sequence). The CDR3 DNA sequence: TGTGCCAGCAGCCAAGCCGGGAGGGGACAGGCATCCTACGAGCAGTACTTC. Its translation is CASSQAGRGQASYEQYF.

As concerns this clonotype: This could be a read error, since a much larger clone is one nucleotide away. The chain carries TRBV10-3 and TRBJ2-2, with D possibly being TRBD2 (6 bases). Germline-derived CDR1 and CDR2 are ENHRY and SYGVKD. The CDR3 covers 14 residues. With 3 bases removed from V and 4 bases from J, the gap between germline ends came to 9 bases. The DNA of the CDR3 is TGTGCCATCAGTGAAGGAGGGAGCACCGGGGAGCTGTTTTTT. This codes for CAISEGGSTGELFF.